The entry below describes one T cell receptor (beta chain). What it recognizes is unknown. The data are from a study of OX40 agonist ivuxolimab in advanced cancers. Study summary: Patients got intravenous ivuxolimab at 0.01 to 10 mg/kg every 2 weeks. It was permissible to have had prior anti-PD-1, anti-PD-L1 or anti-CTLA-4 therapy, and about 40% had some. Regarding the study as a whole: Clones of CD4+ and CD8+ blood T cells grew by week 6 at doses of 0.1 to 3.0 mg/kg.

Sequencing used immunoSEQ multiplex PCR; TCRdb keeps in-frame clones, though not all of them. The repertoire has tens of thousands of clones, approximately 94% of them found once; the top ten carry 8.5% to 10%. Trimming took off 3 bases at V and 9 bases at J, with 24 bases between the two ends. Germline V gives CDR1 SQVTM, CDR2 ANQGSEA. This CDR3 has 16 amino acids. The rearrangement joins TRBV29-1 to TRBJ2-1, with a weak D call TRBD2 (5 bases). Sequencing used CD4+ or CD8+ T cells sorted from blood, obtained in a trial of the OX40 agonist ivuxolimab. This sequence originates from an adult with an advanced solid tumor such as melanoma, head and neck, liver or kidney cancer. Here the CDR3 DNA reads TGCAGCGTTGAGTCGACGGGTCCACGTATGGGGAGTGAGCAGTTCTTC. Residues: CSVESTGPRMGSEQFF.